The 8 T cell receptor beta chains listed next were all sequenced from one sample in a study of blood T cell repertoires in COVID-19. Using immunoSEQ multiplex PCR, the repertoire was profiled, and TCRdb retains in-frame clones only, with some absent. The profile shows fewer than 400,000 clones, around 84% of them singletons. The sequencing input was PBMCs or T cells enriched from blood (not recorded which). These TCRs come from a man aged 30 to 39 who had recovered from COVID-19.

This clone was observed a few times. The chain recombines TRBV7-9 with TRBJ1-2; TRBD1 is a possible D gene (6 bases). Germline assignment: CDR1 SEHNR and CDR2 FQNEAQ (reference sequence). The CDR3 has 13 residues. Trimming removed 5 bases at V and 6 bases at J, with 13 bases between. The CDR3 loop reads CASSPSGADGYTF. The CDR3 bases are TGTGCCAGCAGCCCCTCAGGGGCCGATGGCTACACCTTC.

V is TRBV28 and J is TRBJ2-7; D gene unclear. Germline CDR1 MDHEN, CDR2 SYDVKM. Trimming took 9 bases from V and 0 from J, leaving 12 bases between them. The CDR3 has 13 amino acids. CDR3 bases: TGTGCCAGTACAAAACAGAGCTCCTACGAGCAGTACTTC. This encodes CASTKQSSYEQYF.

The chain is built from TRBV6-5 and TRBJ1-2; weak D call: TRBD1 (5 bases). Germline values: CDR1 MNHEY, CDR2 SVGAGI. This CDR3 spans 15 amino acids. The V gene lost 8 bases and the J gene lost 0 bases, with 16 bases spanning the gap. In DNA, the CDR3 is TGTGCCAGCGGGGCAGCTCACGGATCTAACTATGGCTACACCTTC. This translates into CASGAAHGSNYGYTF.

J is TRBJ1-4 and V is TRBV6-5; the D gene is possibly TRBD1 (5 bases). The germline CDR1 and CDR2 sequences are MNHEY and SVGAGI. The CDR3 has 13 amino acids. Trimming removed 6 bases from V and 12 bases from J, with 17 bases in between. CDR3 amino acids: CASSQGQGEELFF. CDR3 bases: TGTGCCAGCAGCCAAGGGCAGGGTGAGGAACTGTTTTTT.

V gene TRBV18 combines with J gene TRBJ1-5; the match to TRBD1 covers 10 bases. The CDR3 covers 14 residues. The germline CDR1 and CDR2 sequences are KGHSH and LQKENI. V dropped 5 bases and J dropped 6; count of bases not matched to a gene: 4. The CDR3 spells CASSWDRGGQPQHF. The CDR3 region has the DNA TGTGCCAGCTCATGGGACAGGGGCGGTCAGCCCCAGCATTTT.

This sequence joins TRBV24-1 and TRBJ2-7; D may be TRBD2 (5 bases). The germline CDR1 and CDR2 sequences are KGHDR and SFDVKD. V was pared by 6 bases and J by 2 bases, with 10 bases between. This CDR3 is 13 amino acids long. Here the CDR3 reads CATSPDGTYEQYF. The DNA of the CDR3 is TGTGCCACCAGTCCGGACGGGACCTACGAGCAGTACTTC.

CDR3 in DNA: TGTGCCAGCAGCCAGGAAAGACAGGGCAGTGAAAAACTGTTTTTT. Protein: CASSQERQGSEKLFF. The chain combines TRBV4-2 with TRBJ1-4; 7 nucleotides align to TRBD1. The CDR3 runs to 15 residues. The trim removed 3 bases at V and 7 bases at J, leaving 8 bases unmatched. CDR1 and CDR2 from the germline V gene are LGHNA and YNFKEQ.

In DNA form, the CDR3 reads TGTGCCAGCAGCGGAGGACTAACCACAGATACGCAGTATTTT. Encoded protein: CASSGGLTTDTQYF. The chain links TRBV5-4 to TRBJ2-3; D possibly corresponds to TRBD2 (6 bases). There are 14 residues in the CDR3. V was shortened by 4 bases and J by 2 bases, with 11 bases between the two germline ends. Germline values: CDR1 SGHNT, CDR2 YYREEE (reference sequence).